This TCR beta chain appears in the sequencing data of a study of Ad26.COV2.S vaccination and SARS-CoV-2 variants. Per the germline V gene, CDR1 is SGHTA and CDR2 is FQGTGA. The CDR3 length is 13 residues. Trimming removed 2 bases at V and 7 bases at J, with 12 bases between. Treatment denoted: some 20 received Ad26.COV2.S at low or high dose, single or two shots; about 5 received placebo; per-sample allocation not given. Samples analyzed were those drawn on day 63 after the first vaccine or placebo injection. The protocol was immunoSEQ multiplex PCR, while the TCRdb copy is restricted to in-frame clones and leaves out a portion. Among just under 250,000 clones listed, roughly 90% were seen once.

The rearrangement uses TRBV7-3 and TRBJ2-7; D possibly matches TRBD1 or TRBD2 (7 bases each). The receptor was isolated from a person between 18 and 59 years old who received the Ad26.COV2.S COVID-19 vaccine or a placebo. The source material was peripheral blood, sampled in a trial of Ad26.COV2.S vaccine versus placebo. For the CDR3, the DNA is TGTGCCAGCAGCTTAGGGAGGGGGCATGAGCAGTACTTC. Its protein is CASSLGRGHEQYF.